Below are 11 T cell receptor beta chains sequenced from a single sample in a study of blood T cell repertoires in COVID-19. Here immunoSEQ multiplex PCR was the method, and the copy in TCRdb shows in-frame clones only, minus some. Among 70,000 to 90,000 clones listed, approximately 86% were seen once. The sample was peripheral blood. These receptors all come from a man in his fifties or sixties with acute or convalescent COVID-19.

The chain employs TRBV6-5 and TRBJ2-7, with D maybe TRBD1 (5 bases). Per germline, CDR1 MNHEY and CDR2 SVGAGI. Trimming cost V 7 bases and J 7 bases, with 17 bases left between them. The CDR3 loop spans 13 amino acids. CDR3 residues: CASTTGRTKEQYF. The CDR3 DNA is TGTGCCAGCACCACAGGACGTACTAAGGAGCAGTACTTC.

The rearrangement uses TRBV14 and TRBJ1-2; D is ambiguous. Germline CDR1 and CDR2: SGHDN and FVKESK. Trimming took 5 bases from V and 7 from J, leaving 11 bases between them. The CDR3 loop spans 12 amino acids. CDR3 nucleotides: TGTGCCAGCAGCGCGGTGTCGGTTGGCTACACCTTC. Protein sequence: CASSAVSVGYTF.

This clone was seen more than once but under ten times. The chain recombines TRBV5-6 with TRBJ2-7; the D gene is possibly TRBD2 (5 bases). CDR3 length: 11 residues. Trimming removed 6 bases at V and 6 bases at J, with 10 bases between. From germline, CDR1 is SGHDT and CDR2 YYEEEE. The DNA of the CDR3 is TGTGCCAGCACCATTGGAGGCGAGCAGTACTTC. It translates to CASTIGGEQYF.

V is TRBV5-4 and J is TRBJ2-7, with 7 bases fitting TRBD1. Germline loops: CDR1 SGHNT, CDR2 YYREEE (reference sequence). V dropped 5 bases and J dropped 5; count of bases not matched to a gene: 10. CDR3 size: 14 residues. The CDR3 region has the DNA TGTGCCAGCAGGGAGTCGACAGGGATTAACGAGCAGTACTTC. Protein sequence: CASRESTGINEQYF.

The chain combines TRBV5-1 with TRBJ2-7; TRBD1 matches 12 bases. Germline V gene lookup returns CDR1 SGHRS and CDR2 YFSETQ. The CDR3 has 14 residues. Trimming removed 4 bases from V and 5 bases from J; junction bases left unmatched: 4. The CDR3 region has the DNA TGCGCCAGCAGCCCGGGACAGGGGGCTGACGAGCAGTACTTC. It yields the protein CASSPGQGADEQYF.

V is TRBV3-1 (or the pseudogene TRBV3-2) and J is TRBJ2-3; D gene unclear. The germline V gene has CDR1 LGHDT and CDR2 YNNKEL (reference sequence). The V and J ends lost 1 base and 0 bases respectively, with 8 bases between them. The CDR3 runs 15 residues. The CDR3 coding sequence is TGTGCCAGCAGCCAAGGTTCGCGAAGCACAGATACGCAGTATTTT. Its translation is CASSQGSRSTDTQYF.

This chain joins TRBV5-5 and TRBJ2-5; tentative D call: TRBD2 (6 bases). V dropped 1 base and J dropped 0 bases, with 10 bases sitting between them. This CDR3 contains 15 residues. Germline CDR1 and CDR2: SGHKS and YYEKEE (reference sequence). The CDR3 DNA sequence: TGTGCCAGCAGCTTGTGGGAGGCGTACCAAGAGACCCAGTACTTC. Protein sequence: CASSLWEAYQETQYF.

The chain uses TRBV6-5 and TRBJ1-2; 9 bases fit TRBD1. This CDR3 spans 13 amino acids. Germline values: CDR1 MNHEY, CDR2 SVGAGI. V lost 8 bases and J lost 5; bases outside the gene matches: 6. CDR3 coding DNA: TGTGCCAGCGTGACAGGGGGGGCGTATGGCTACACCTTC. It encodes CASVTGGAYGYTF.

V usage is TRBV12-3 or TRBV12-4 and J usage is TRBJ2-7; tentatively, D is TRBD1 (5 bases). The CDR3 runs 13 residues. Deletions cut 1 base from V and 1 base from J, with 5 bases between. CDR3 sequence: CASSLGQSYEQYF. As DNA, the CDR3 is TGTGCCAGCAGTTTAGGACAGTCCTACGAGCAGTACTTC.

This chain links TRBV12-3 or TRBV12-4 with TRBJ2-5; no definite D call. The CDR3 loop spans 13 amino acids. V shed 5 bases and J shed 2 bases, with 9 bases lying between them. The CDR3 spells CASSIRQQETQYF. CDR3 nucleotide sequence: TGTGCCAGCAGTATTCGACAACAAGAGACCCAGTACTTC.

The genes are TRBV6-5 and TRBJ1-4, with D tentatively TRBD1 (5 bases). Germline loops: CDR1 MNHEY, CDR2 SVGAGI. This CDR3 contains 14 residues. The V gene lost 7 bases and the J gene lost 0 bases, with 9 bases spanning the gap. The CDR3 bases are TGTGCCAGCACCAGGACAACAACTAATGAAAAACTGTTTTTT. Protein: CASTRTTTNEKLFF.